In this sample, the clone carrying this T cell receptor (beta chain) turned up a few times. The antigen is undetermined. All of the isolated RNA was reverse transcribed, so expressed TCRB transcripts were sequenced. This table comes from immunoSEQ multiplex PCR, and its TCRdb copy is limited to in-frame clones, with some not included. The profile shows under 950,000 clones, 15% to 20% of them singletons. This sample stems from a study of beta chain features in type 1 diabetes. The study, taken as a whole, reports: Compared to healthy donors, patients appeared to have naive, central memory and Treg TCRB repertoires that were more alike.

This receptor was taken from a young woman in good health. The sequencing sample was made of naive CD4+ T cells from blood.

The CDR3 DNA reads as TGTGCCAGCAGCTACCGGGACGGACGCACAGATACGCAGTATTTT. Its protein product is CASSYRDGRTDTQYF. The V gene is TRBV7-2, the J gene TRBJ2-3; D may match TRBD1 or TRBD2 (5 bases each). Germline CDR1 and CDR2: SGHTA and FQGNSA. The ends were cut back, 4 bases at V and 1 base at J, with 12 bases in the middle. This CDR3 contains 15 residues.